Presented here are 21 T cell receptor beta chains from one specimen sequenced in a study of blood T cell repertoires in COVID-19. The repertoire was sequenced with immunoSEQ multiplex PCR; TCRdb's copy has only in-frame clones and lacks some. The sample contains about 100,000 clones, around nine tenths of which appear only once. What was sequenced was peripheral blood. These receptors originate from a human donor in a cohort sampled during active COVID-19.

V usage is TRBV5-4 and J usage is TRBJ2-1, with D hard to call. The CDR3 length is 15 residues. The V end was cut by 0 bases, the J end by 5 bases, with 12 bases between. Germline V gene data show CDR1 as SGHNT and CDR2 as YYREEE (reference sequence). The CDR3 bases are TGTGCCAGCAGCTTGGACAGACGCACAAACAATGAGCAGTTCTTC. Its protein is CASSLDRRTNNEQFF.

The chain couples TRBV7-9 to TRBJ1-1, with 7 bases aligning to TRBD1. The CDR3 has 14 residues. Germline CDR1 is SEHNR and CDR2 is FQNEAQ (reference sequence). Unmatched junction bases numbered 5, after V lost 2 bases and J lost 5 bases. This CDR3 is CASSLTGERTEAFF. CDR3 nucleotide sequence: TGTGCCAGCAGCTTAACAGGGGAGAGGACTGAAGCTTTCTTT.

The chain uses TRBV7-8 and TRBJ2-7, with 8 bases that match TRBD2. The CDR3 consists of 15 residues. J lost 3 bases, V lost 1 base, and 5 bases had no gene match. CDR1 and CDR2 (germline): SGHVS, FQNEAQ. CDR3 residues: CASSLGLAGRYEQYF. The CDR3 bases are TGTGCCAGCAGCTTAGGATTAGCGGGACGCTACGAGCAGTACTTC.

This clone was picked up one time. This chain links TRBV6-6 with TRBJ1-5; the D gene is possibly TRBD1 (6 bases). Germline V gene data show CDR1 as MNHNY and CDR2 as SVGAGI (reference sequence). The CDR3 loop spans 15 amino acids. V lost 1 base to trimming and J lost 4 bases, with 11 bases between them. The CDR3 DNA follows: TGTGCCAGCAGTTACTGGGGTCAGGGGAATCAGCCCCAGCATTTT. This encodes CASSYWGQGNQPQHF.

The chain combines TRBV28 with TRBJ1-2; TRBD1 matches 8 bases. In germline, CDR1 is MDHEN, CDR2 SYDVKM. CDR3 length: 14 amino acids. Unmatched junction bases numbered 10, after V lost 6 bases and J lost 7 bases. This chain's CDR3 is CASRGQGAQRGYTF. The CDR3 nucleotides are TGTGCCAGCAGGGGGCAGGGGGCGCAGCGTGGCTACACCTTC.

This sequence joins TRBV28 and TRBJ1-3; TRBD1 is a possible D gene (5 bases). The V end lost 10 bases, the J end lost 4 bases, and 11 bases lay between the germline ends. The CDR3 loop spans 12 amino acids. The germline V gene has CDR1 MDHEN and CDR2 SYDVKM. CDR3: CAMQGPGNTIYF. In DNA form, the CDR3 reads TGTGCCATGCAGGGTCCCGGAAACACCATATATTTT.

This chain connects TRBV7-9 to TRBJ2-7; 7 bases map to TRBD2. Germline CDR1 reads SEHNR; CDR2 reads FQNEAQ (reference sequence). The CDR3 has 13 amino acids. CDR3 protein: CAANAGGTYEQYF. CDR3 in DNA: TGTGCAGCGAATGCCGGGGGGACCTACGAGCAGTACTTC.

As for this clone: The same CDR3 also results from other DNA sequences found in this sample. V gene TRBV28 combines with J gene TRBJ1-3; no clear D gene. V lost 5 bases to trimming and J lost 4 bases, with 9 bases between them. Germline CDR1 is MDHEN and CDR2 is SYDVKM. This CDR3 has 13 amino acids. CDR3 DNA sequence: TGTGCCAGCAGTGAGGTAACGGGAAACACCATATATTTT. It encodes CASSEVTGNTIYF.

The CDR3: CASSLGGTSGRARGEQYF. The CDR3 DNA follows: TGTGCCAGCAGCTTAGGAGGGACTAGCGGGAGGGCCAGGGGGGAGCAGTACTTC. The chain combines TRBV11-2 with TRBJ2-7; 16 bases are shared with TRBD2. Trimming at V came to 1 base and at J to 7 bases, leaving 10 bases not matched to a gene. The CDR3 consists of 18 residues. The germline CDR1 and CDR2 sequences are SGHAT and FQNNGV.

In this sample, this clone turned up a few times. CDR3 residues: CASRLGQTYEQYF. The CDR3 DNA reads as TGTGCCAGCAGACTAGGACAGACCTACGAGCAGTACTTC. The rearrangement joins TRBV6-6 to TRBJ2-7, with D perhaps matching TRBD1 (6 bases). CDR3 length: 13 amino acids. The germline CDR1 and CDR2 sequences are MNHNY and SVGAGI (reference sequence). V lost 6 bases and J lost 2, with 11 bases in between.

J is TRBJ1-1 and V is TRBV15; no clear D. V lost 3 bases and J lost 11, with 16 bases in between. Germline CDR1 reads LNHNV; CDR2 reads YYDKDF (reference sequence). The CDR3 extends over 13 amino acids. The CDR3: CATSRSLEPNAFF. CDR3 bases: TGTGCCACCAGCAGGTCCTTGGAGCCTAACGCTTTCTTT.

The CDR3 loop reads CASSMLAGGNTGELFF. As DNA, the CDR3 is TGTGCCAGTAGTATGCTAGCGGGAGGGAACACCGGGGAGCTGTTTTTT. The rearrangement uses TRBV19 and TRBJ2-2; 11 nucleotides line up with TRBD2. Per the germline V gene, CDR1 is LNHDA and CDR2 is SQIVND (reference sequence). This CDR3 has 16 residues. The V and J ends lost 3 bases and 1 base, in that order; junction bases with no gene match: 1.

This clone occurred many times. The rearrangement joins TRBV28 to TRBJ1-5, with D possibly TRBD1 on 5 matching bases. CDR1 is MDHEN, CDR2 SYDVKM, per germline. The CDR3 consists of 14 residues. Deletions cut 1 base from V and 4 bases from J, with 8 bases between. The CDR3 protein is CASSLLAGNQPQHF. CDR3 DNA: TGTGCCAGCAGTTTATTAGCAGGGAATCAGCCCCAGCATTTT.

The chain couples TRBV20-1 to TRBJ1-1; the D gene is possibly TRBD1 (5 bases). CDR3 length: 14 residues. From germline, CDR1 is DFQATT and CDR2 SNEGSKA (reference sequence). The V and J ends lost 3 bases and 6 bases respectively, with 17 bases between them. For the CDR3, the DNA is TGCAGTGCTAGTGACGCCGGGGGTAGACCTGAAGCTTTCTTT. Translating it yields CSASDAGGRPEAFF.

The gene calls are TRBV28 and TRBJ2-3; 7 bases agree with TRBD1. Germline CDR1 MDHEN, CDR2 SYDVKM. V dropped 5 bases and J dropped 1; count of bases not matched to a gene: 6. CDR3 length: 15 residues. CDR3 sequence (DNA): TGTGCCAGCAGTAAGCAGGGGGTCGGCACAGATACGCAGTATTTT. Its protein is CASSKQGVGTDTQYF. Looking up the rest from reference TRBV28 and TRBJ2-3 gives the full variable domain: DVKVTQSSRYLVKRTGEKVFLECVQDMDHENMFWYRQDPGLGLRLIYFSYDVKMKEKGDIPEGYSVSREKKERFSLILESASTNQTSMYLCASSKQGVGTDTQYFGPGTRLTVL.

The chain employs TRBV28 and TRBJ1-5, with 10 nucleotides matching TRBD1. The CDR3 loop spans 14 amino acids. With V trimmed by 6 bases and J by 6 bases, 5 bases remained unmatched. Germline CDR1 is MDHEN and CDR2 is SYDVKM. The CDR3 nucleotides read TGTGCCAGCAGGGGACAGGGGTTCGGTCAGCCCCAGCATTTT. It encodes CASRGQGFGQPQHF.

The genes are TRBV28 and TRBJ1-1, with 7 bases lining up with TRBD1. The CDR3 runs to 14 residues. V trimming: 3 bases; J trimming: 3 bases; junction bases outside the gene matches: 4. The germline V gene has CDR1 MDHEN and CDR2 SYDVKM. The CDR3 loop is CASSFWTGDTEAFF. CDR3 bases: TGTGCCAGCAGTTTTTGGACAGGCGACACTGAAGCTTTCTTT.

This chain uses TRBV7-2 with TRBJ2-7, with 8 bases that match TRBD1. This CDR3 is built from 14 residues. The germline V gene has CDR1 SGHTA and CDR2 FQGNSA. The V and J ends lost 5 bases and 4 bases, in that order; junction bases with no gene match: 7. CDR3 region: CASSIQGDPYEQYF. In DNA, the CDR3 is TGTGCCAGCAGCATACAGGGGGACCCTTACGAGCAGTACTTC.

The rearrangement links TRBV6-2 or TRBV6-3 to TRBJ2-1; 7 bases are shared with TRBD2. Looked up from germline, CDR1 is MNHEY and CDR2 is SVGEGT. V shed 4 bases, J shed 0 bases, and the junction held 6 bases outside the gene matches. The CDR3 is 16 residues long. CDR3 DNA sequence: TGTGCCAGCAGTTTGATGAGGGAGGGCTCCTACAATGAGCAGTTCTTC. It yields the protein CASSLMREGSYNEQFF.

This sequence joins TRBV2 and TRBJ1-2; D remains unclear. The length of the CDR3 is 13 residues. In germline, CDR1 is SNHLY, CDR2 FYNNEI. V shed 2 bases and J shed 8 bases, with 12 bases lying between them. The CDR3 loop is CASSENVGSGYTF. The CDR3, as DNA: TGTGCCAGCAGTGAAAATGTGGGTAGCGGCTACACCTTC.

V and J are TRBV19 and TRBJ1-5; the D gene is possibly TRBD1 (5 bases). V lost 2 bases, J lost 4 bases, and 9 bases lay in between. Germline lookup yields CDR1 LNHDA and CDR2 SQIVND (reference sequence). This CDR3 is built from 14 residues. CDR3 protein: CASSINRINQPQHF. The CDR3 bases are TGTGCCAGTAGTATAAACAGGATTAATCAGCCCCAGCATTTT.